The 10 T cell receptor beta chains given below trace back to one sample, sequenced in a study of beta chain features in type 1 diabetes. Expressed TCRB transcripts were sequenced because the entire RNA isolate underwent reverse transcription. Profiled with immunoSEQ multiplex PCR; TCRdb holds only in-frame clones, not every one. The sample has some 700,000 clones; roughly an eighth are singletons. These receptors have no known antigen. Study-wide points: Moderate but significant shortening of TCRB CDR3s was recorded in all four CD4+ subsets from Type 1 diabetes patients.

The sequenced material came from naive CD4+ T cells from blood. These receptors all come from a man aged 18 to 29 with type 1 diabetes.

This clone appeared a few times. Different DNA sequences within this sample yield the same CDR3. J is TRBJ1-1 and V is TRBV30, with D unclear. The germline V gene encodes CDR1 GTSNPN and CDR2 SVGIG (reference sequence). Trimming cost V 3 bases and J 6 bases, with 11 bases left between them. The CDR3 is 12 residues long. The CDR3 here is CAWSSGGPEAFF. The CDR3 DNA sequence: TGTGCCTGGAGCTCCGGTGGCCCTGAAGCTTTCTTT.

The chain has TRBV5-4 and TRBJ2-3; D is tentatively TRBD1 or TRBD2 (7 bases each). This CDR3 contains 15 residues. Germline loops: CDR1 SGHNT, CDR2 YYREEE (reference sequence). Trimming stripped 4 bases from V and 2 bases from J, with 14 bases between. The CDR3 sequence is CASSPRGGLTDTQYF. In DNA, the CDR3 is TGTGCCAGCAGCCCCAGGGGGGGACTCACAGATACGCAGTATTTT.

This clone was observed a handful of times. The CDR3 is CSVENRRNTIYF. The CDR3 DNA is TGCAGCGTTGAAAACAGACGAAACACCATATATTTT. The chain carries TRBV29-1 and TRBJ1-3; D gene ambiguous. Trimming cost V 2 bases and J 5 bases, with 7 bases left between them. Germline CDR1 is SQVTM and CDR2 is ANQGSEA. CDR3 length: 12 residues.

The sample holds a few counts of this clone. CDR3 sequence (DNA): TGCGCCAGCAAAAAGGGACCTGAAGAGACCCAGTACTTC. Translating gives CASKKGPEETQYF. This rearrangement joins TRBV5-1 to TRBJ2-5; either TRBD1 or TRBD2 may supply D (5 bases each). This CDR3 is built from 13 residues. From germline, CDR1 is SGHRS and CDR2 YFSETQ. The germline V and J ends were trimmed by 6 bases and 3 bases, with 12 bases remaining between them.

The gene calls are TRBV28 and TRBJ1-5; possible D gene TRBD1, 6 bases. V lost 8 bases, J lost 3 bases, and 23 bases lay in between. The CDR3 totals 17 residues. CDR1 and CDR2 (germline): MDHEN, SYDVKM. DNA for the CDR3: TGTGCCAGCTGCCCAGGTGGGGGCCCCAAGGCCAATCAGCCCCAGCATTTT. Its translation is CASCPGGGPKANQPQHF.

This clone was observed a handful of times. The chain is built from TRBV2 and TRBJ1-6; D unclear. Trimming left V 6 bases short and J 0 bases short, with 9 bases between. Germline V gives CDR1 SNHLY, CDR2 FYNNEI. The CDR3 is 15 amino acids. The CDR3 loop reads CASRVESSYNSPLHF. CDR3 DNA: TGTGCCAGCAGGGTAGAGAGCTCCTATAATTCACCCCTCCACTTT.

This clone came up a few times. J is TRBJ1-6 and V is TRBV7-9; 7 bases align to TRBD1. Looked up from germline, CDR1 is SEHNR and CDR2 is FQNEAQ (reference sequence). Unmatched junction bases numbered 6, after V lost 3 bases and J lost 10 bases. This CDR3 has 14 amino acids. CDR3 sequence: CASSFDRDGSPLHF. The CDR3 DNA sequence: TGTGCCAGCAGCTTCGACAGGGACGGATCACCCCTCCACTTT. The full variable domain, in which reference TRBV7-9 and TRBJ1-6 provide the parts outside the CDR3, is DTGVSQNPRHKITKRGQNVTFRCDPISEHNRLYWYRQTLGQGPEFLTYFQNEAQLEKSRLLSDRFSAERPKGSFSTLEIQRTEQGDSAMYLCASSFDRDGSPLHFGNGTRLTVT.

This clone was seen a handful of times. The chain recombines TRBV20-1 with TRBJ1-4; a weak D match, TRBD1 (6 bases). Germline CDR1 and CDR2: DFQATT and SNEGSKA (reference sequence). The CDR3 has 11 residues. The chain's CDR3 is CPGGPNEKLFF. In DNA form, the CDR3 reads TGCCCTGGGGGGCCGAATGAAAAACTGTTTTTT.

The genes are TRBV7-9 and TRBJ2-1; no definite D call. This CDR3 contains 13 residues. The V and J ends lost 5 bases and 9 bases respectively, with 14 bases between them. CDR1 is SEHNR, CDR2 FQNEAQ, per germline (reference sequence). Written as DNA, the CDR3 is TGTGCCAGCAGCCCCTTTATTGAGGCTGAGCAGTTCTTC. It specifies CASSPFIEAEQFF.

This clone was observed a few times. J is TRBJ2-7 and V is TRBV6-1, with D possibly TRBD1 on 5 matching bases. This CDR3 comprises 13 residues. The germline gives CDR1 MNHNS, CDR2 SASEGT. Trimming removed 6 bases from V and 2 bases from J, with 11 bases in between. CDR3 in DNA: TGTGCCAGCAGAAGCAGGGCCCCCTACGAGCAGTACTTC. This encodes CASRSRAPYEQYF.